This T cell receptor (beta chain) appears in the sequencing data of a study of CD8 T cells in Susac syndrome. Whole-study findings and limits: The study conceded that relatively few individuals underwent its TCR sequencing and HLA analysis.

A remark on this clonotype: Its antigen is still unknown.

TCR beta sequences were obtained from blood CD8+ and CD4+ T cells. CD8+ and CD4+ T cells were negatively isolated; TEMRA cells were FACS-enriched. This CDR3 region has 18 residues. The germline V gene encodes CDR1 SGDLS and CDR2 YYNGEE. V was clipped by 2 bases and J by 3 bases; unmatched bases: 12. cDNA came from about 0.5 to 1 ug RNA primed by random hexamers. TCRdb passed the immunoSEQ multiplex PCR reads through MiXCR, listing each CDR3 protein once. The profile shows around 230,000 distinct CDR3 sequences, less than 96% of them singletons. The TCR comes from a human donor with Susac syndrome. Sequencing was done on a sample of CD4+ T cells from PBMCs. The chain carries TRBV9 and TRBJ2-7; 12 positions match TRBD2. This chain's CDR3 is CASSVGLAGGPGFYEQYF. The CDR3 region has the DNA TGTGCCAGCAGCGTCGGGCTAGCGGGAGGGCCAGGCTTCTACGAGCAGTACTTC.